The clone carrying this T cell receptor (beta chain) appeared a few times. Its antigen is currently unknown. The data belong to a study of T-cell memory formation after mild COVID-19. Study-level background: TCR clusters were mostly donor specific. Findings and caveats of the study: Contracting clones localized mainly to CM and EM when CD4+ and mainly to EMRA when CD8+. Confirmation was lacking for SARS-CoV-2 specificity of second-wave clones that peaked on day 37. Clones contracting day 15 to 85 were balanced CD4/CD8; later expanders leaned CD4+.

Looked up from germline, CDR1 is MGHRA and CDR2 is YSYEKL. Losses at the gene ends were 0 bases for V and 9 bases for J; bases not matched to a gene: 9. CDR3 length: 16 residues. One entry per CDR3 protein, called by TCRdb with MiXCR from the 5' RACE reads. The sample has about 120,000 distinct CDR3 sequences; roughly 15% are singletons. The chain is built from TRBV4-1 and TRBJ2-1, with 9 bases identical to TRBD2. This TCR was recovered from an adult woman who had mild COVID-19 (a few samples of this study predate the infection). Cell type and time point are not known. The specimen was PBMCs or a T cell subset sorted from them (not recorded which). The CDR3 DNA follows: TGCGCCAGCAGCCAAGAGGGACTAGCCAACAGGGGTGAGCAGTTCTTC. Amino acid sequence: CASSQEGLANRGEQFF.